This TCR beta chain was identified during a study of T-cell memory formation after mild COVID-19. Study-wide context: Largely, TCR clusters stayed within a single donor. Study-wide points: The authors left the SARS-CoV-2 specificity of second-wave clones peaking on day 37 unconfirmed. Contracting CD4+ clones sat mainly in CM and EM; CD8+ in EMRA. The study found balanced CD4/CD8 in clones contracting day 15 to 85 and a CD4+ lean in later expanders.

A single record per CDR3 protein comes from TCRdb applying MiXCR to the 5' RACE reads. The sample contains 450,000 to 650,000 distinct CDR3 sequences, roughly 18% of which appear only once. Trimming removed 6 bases from V and 2 bases from J; junction bases left unmatched: 4. This CDR3 spans 15 amino acids. Per germline, CDR1 MDHEN and CDR2 SYDVKM. Notes on this clonotype: Antigen: not known.

The sequencing input was PBMCs or a T cell subset sorted from them (not recorded which). The receptor's source is an adult woman who had mild COVID-19 (a few samples of this study predate the infection). Cell type and time point are not known. This chain links TRBV28 with TRBJ1-3, with TRBD1 matching over 10 bases. Written as DNA, the CDR3 is TGTGCCAGCAGGGAAGGGACAGGGGCTGGAAACACCATATATTTT. Protein: CASREGTGAGNTIYF.